The rows below give T cell receptor beta chains drawn from one sample of a study of T cell repertoires in cytomegalovirus infection. One entry per CDR3 protein results from TCRdb running MiXCR on the reads. The table shows about 78,000 distinct CDR3 sequences, with roughly 39% occurring only once. Antigens for these TCRs are unknown. The sequencing here drew on CD8+ T cells from cultured PBMCs, taken from culture after CMV antigen stimulation. The receptor source for this set is a human donor in good health (CMV status not recorded). Some clones in this sample may be carry-over from other donors' samples. Both conserved end residues are part of each CDR3. D genes are given only for firm matches. Clone size is shown for a subset of rows, as once, few, many or a class of expanded clone.

V	D	J	size	DNA	CDR3
TRBV6-1	NA	TRBJ2-1	NA	TGTGCCAGCAGTGAAAAGGCGACAGACTACAATGAGCAGTTCTTC	CASSEKATDYNEQFF
TRBV6-6	TRBD1	TRBJ1-5	NA	TGTGCCAGCAGTTACCCGGTGTTCGAGGGGGCGGGTCAGCCCCAGCATTTT	CASSYPVFEGAGQPQHF
TRBV7-8	NA	TRBJ1-6	NA	TGTGCCAGCTGGGGGAGGGAGTATAATTCACCCCTCCACTTT	CASWGREYNSPLHF
TRBV20-1	TRBD1	TRBJ2-1	NA	TGCAGTGCTCTGCAGGGGGAACCCTACAATGAGCAGTTCTTC	CSALQGEPYNEQFF
TRBV6-6	NA	TRBJ1-1	NA	TGTGCCAGCAGTTACTCTCAGACTGAAGCTTTCTTT	CASSYSQTEAFF
TRBV7-2	NA	TRBJ1-5	NA	TGTGCCAGCAGCTTAGGCCGGGCCCTTGGGCAGCCCCAGCATTTT	CASSLGRALGQPQHF
TRBV20-1	TRBD2	TRBJ2-1	many	TGCAGTGCTAGAGATTACAGGACTAGCGGGGCACGCTACAATGAGCAGTTCTTC	CSARDYRTSGARYNEQFF
TRBV28	NA	TRBJ2-7	few	TGTGCCAGCAGTTCATACTCTCAGGGCATGACCTACGAGCAGTACTTC	CASSSYSQGMTYEQYF
TRBV7-9	NA	TRBJ2-1	NA	TGTGCCAGCAGCGTCTCTTATACCAGACGAGTCTGGCATGAGCAGTTCTTC	CASSVSYTRRVWHEQFF
TRBV7-6	NA	TRBJ2-7	NA	TGTGCCAGCAGCTCGGGCGGGGAGCAGTACTTC	CASSSGGEQYF